Sequencing of this T cell receptor (beta chain) was carried out in a study of shared clonotypes between healthy human individuals (TCRdb year 2020). Turning to the overall study: The cohort comprised two women and a few men aged 18 to 49 years. For each donor, three plates each were used for CD4 naive and CD4 memory, two plates were used for CD8 naive, and one plate was used for CD8 memory. The study deeply sequenced blood TCR repertoires of about five healthy adults to estimate repertoire size and the extent of clonotype sharing between individuals. Different laboratories and diverse techniques were used to prepare libraries and sequence TCR repertoires, to increase sequencing depth and limit assay-specific biases. Between about 0.8 and 8.9 billion PBMCs per donor were obtained by leukapheresis.

The study at large found these results: Higher generation probabilities were observed for clonotypes shared by all four sorted-subset donors than for non-shared clonotypes. Sampling was restricted to blood, and TCR repertoires in tissue are likely to differ from TCR repertoires in blood. Larger estimated clonotype richness was generally found for naive subsets than for memory subsets. Pairwise subsampling led to the expectation that sequencing depth would affect the degree of clonotype sharing among donors. Even with the large sequencing depth, rarefaction of the sorted-subset datasets indicated that sequencing was incomplete. Because the study included a small number of donors, the genetic and exposure-history diversity represented was limited. Sharing across a handful of donors was observed for around 5% of naive CD4, over 3% of naive CD8, 2% to 2.5% of memory CD4, and 0.4% of memory CD8 clonotypes.

A note on this clone: Which antigen it targets is not known. Base qualities are not at hand, and no much larger clone is one base apart.

Using the deep immunoSEQ assay, TCR CDR3 regions were amplified from genomic DNA by multiplex PCR. Genomic DNA extracted from each cell subset was distributed evenly over all wells of several immunoSEQ 96-well plates, and each plate served as one replicate. For sorted subsets, each replicate PCR was loaded with roughly 200 ng genomic DNA, equivalent to 32,000 or so T cell genomes. Purified libraries were measured with a Qubit 3.0 fluorometer, size-checked on a Bioanalyzer 2100, and measured again with the KAPA Library Quantification kit. A separate single-read 150-cycle Illumina NextSeq 550 flow cell was used to sequence each immunoSEQ 96-well plate. The authors processed their data as follows. Because only junctional sequences without quality scores were contained in the immunoSEQ output, filtering matching that applied to full-length reads could not be performed. Sequences were annotated with PyIR, a Python wrapper for IgBLAST v1.9, and V/J genes and CDR3 were assigned using IMGT germline references. Reads were filtered out if the reads had weak V/J assignments (E-value above 1e-6), no CDR3, stop codons, out-of-frame junctions, or ambiguous translated residues. V3J clonotypes were defined by identical inferred V gene, J gene, and CDR3 amino acid sequence. The percentage overlap between two repertoires was calculated by dividing the number of shared unique clonotypes by the size of the smaller repertoire. Three approaches were used to assess repertoire richness: RTK rarefaction, the Chao1 estimator, and Recon v2.1 estimates of unobserved clonotypes. For all TCRbeta clonotypes obtained by the gDNA method from a few donors, generation probabilities were computed with OLGA. TCRdb re-hosts the immuneACCESS table, in-frame sequences only. Its copies lack some clones; in the studies checked, an unresolved V gene accounts for under half of them, and the cause for the rest is not known. That table is the source of V, J and clone size, and D and trimming were worked out from the DNA. In this sample the table shows under 850,000 clones, about 92% of which occur a single time. Of the sample, around 24% is held by the ten largest clones.

CDR1 MGHDK and CDR2 SYGVNS are derived from the germline V gene. The CDR3 measures 12 amino acids from cysteine to phenylalanine. The entry retains the CDR3 DNA only, 36 bases that are in frame from base 1. Relative to germline, V is 8 bases shorter and J is 9 bases shorter, with 14 bases between their ends. CD8 naive samples consisted of CD45RO-negative cells that were positively selected for CCR7, yielding a CD45RA+CCR7+ population without TemRA cells. The donors were healthy, HIV-negative adults with no recently reported acute infections or vaccinations. Only Caucasian adults living in Nashville, Tennessee, USA were represented among the donors. After blood collection by leukapheresis, PBMCs were isolated using Ficoll-Histopaque density gradient centrifugation and then cryopreserved in the vapor phase of liquid nitrogen. Analytical flow cytometry was used to check the purity and quantity of every magnetically sorted T cell population. Genomic DNA was isolated from every sorted fraction and measured by UV absorbance on a Nanodrop 2000c.

This sequence was found in a man aged 25 to 40 in good health. The sequencing sample was made of naive CD8+ T cells sorted from blood. What this sample's cell subset or site label stands for: CD45RA+CCR7+. The chain employs TRBV25-1 and TRBJ2-1, with the D gene not confidently named. The CDR3 loop reads CASVEQMGEQFF. The DNA sequence reads TGTGCCAGCGTAGAGCAAATGGGTGAGCAGTTCTTC.